These T cell receptor beta chains were read from a single sample in a study of PD-1 blockade in classical Hodgkin lymphoma. Repertoires were generated with immunoSEQ multiplex PCR, while TCRdb's copy carries only in-frame clones and drops some. The table lists roughly 96,000 clones, 89% of them singletons. The sample consisted of peripheral blood mononuclear cells (PBMCs), taken before the second cycle of nivolumab. These TCRs come from a human donor with classical Hodgkin lymphoma. Both conserved end residues are part of each CDR3. A D gene is named only where the DNA matches it firmly. Clone size is shown for a subset of rows, as once, few, many or a class of expanded clone.

clone_size d_call j_call v_call cdr3_aa cdr3_nt
- - TRBJ2-7 TRBV6-5 CASSPGLEQYF TGTGCCAGCAGCCCGGGCCTCGAGCAGTACTTC
once - TRBJ2-3 TRBV2 CASSEGAITDTQYF TGTGCCAGCAGTGAAGGGGCCATCACAGATACGCAGTATTTT
- TRBD1 TRBJ1-5 TRBV27 CASSAMPGTGNQPQHF TGTGCCAGCAGTGCGATGCCCGGGACAGGGAATCAGCCCCAGCATTTT
- - TRBJ2-7 TRBV28 CASSFLKLHEQYF TGTGCCAGCAGTTTCCTAAAGCTCCACGAGCAGTACTTC
- - TRBJ2-1 TRBV29-1 CSVEAGGRASVRLSSYNEQFF TGCAGCGTTGAAGCCGGGGGGCGGGCTAGCGTCAGACTTAGCTCCTACAATGAGCAGTTCTTC
- TRBD1 TRBJ2-7 TRBV2 CASKTGQGIDEQYF TGTGCCAGTAAGACGGGACAGGGGATCGACGAGCAGTACTTC
- - TRBJ2-5 TRBV20-1 CSARFRETQYF TGCAGTGCTAGGTTTCGGGAGACCCAGTACTTC
- - TRBJ1-6 TRBV7-2 CASSLRVDGNSPLHF TGTGCCAGCAGCTTACGGGTGGACGGAAATTCACCCCTCCACTTT
few - TRBJ1-6 TRBV19 CASSPTVRNSPLHF TGTGCCAGTAGTCCAACGGTTCGGAATTCACCCCTCCACTTT
- - TRBJ1-5 TRBV28 CASSAPTGWNQPQHF TGTGCCAGCAGTGCCCCTACAGGGTGGAATCAGCCCCAGCATTTT
- - TRBJ2-3 TRBV19 CASSTGTPDTQYF TGTGCCAGTAGTACCGGGACACCAGATACGCAGTATTTT
- TRBD1 TRBJ2-7 TRBV29-1 CSVETGGFEQYF TGCAGCGTTGAAACAGGGGGGTTCGAGCAGTACTTC
- - TRBJ2-3 TRBV5-8 CASSLDLSWGRSSTDTQYF TGTGCCAGCAGCTTGGACCTTAGCTGGGGGAGGTCTAGCACAGATACGCAGTATTTT
- TRBD2 TRBJ2-1 TRBV2 CASSESSGRIYNEQFF TGTGCCAGCAGTGAATCCAGCGGGAGAATCTACAATGAGCAGTTCTTC
- TRBD1 TRBJ2-7 TRBV10-1 CASSGGQHPYEQYF TGCGCCAGCAGTGGGGGACAGCACCCCTACGAGCAGTACTTC
- TRBD1 TRBJ2-2 TRBV5-6 CASSPTGFVHTGELFF TGTGCCAGCAGCCCGACAGGGTTCGTCCACACCGGGGAGCTGTTTTTT
- TRBD1 TRBJ1-4 TRBV28 CASSKQGAANEKLFF TGTGCCAGCAGTAAACAGGGGGCGGCTAATGAAAAACTGTTTTTT
- - TRBJ2-7 TRBV7-3 CASSPSGPSYEQYF TGTGCCAGCAGCCCCAGCGGGCCCTCCTACGAGCAGTACTTC
- TRBD2 TRBJ2-7 TRBV11-2 CASSFLAGAYEQYF TGTGCCAGCAGCTTCTTAGCGGGAGCGTACGAGCAGTACTTC
- TRBD1 TRBJ1-1 TRBV28 CASRDRGNTEAFF TGTGCCAGCAGGGACAGGGGGAACACTGAAGCTTTCTTT
- - TRBJ1-2 TRBV10-3 CAISERDKFVDGYTF TGTGCCATCAGTGAGAGGGACAAGTTCGTGGATGGCTACACCTTC
- - TRBJ2-1 TRBV7-9 CASSRDHPNEQFF TGTGCCAGCAGCCGGGACCACCCGAATGAGCAGTTCTTC
- - TRBJ2-3 TRBV2 CASGTTDTQYF TGTGCCAGCGGGACCACAGATACGCAGTATTTT
- TRBD2 TRBJ2-3 TRBV7-3 CASSPGTRGTDTQYF TGTGCCAGCAGCCCAGGGACTAGAGGTACAGATACGCAGTATTTT
- - TRBJ2-1 TRBV19 CASSIVATRSSYNEQFF TGTGCCAGTAGTATAGTAGCGACTAGGAGCTCCTACAATGAGCAGTTCTTC
- - TRBJ1-1 TRBV29-1 CSVEGGEGIAEAFF TGCAGCGTTGAAGGGGGTGAGGGGATTGCTGAAGCTTTCTTT
- - TRBJ2-1 TRBV19 CASSIEYNEQFF TGTGCCAGTAGTATAGAGTACAATGAGCAGTTCTTC
- - TRBJ2-3 TRBV7-2 CASSYPSGVGTDTQYF TGTGCCAGCAGCTACCCCTCAGGGGTGGGCACAGATACGCAGTATTTT
few - TRBJ2-2 TRBV18 CASSPPTAPTGELFF TGTGCCAGCTCACCCCCGACAGCTCCTACCGGGGAGCTGTTTTTT